This is a list of T cell receptor beta chains from one sample in a study of shared clonotypes between healthy human individuals. Only in-frame clones appear in the TCRdb table, and some are missing; sequencing was by immunoSEQ multiplex PCR. The sample has about 2.4 million clones; 80% to 95% are singletons. Sequencing was carried out using naive CD4+ T cells from PBMCs. The receptor set was obtained from a man aged 18 to 35 in good health. Some clones in this sample may be carry-over from other donors' samples. CDR3s include the opening cysteine and the closing phenylalanine or tryptophan. A D gene is named only where the DNA matches it firmly. Expanded clones get a size class; other rows say once, few or many, or leave the size out.

TRBD1 TRBV5-1 NA CASRWDSTTGELFF
NA TRBV5-1 NA CASSLAKGSGSSSTDTQYF
NA TRBV4-1 once CASSQLFTGSGEDEQFF
NA TRBV5-1 NA CASSLVGGRAYEQYF
TRBD2 TRBV28 NA CASRRTSGRSYEQYF
TRBD2 TRBV7-9 NA CASSAPGLAGRGEQYF
TRBD1 TRBV5-4 NA CASSPRTGGRTGELFF
NA TRBV7-3 NA CASSRLNTGELFF
TRBD1 TRBV27 NA CASSSRHLPTGDTEAFF
NA TRBV4-1 NA CASSQISFNLRHQETQYF
NA TRBV18 NA CASSPNREAADTQYF
TRBD2 TRBV5-1 NA CASSLVGGFAYEQYF
NA TRBV11-2 NA CASSPIAGRWGTDTQYF
TRBD2 TRBV9 NA CASSPGGLAGGDNEQFF
NA TRBV11-2 NA CASSSPRGSNEKLFF
NA TRBV29-1 once CSASPGVYNEQFF
TRBD2 TRBV7-2 NA CASSVWTSNTGELFF
NA TRBV9 NA CASSEGGANTEAFF
TRBD1 TRBV7-3 NA CASSQDRGRWNEQFF
TRBD2 TRBV29-1 NA CSVEGVAGGIYNEQFF
TRBD1 TRBV30 NA CAWSLDRSNQPQHF
NA TRBV28 NA CASSLGTGRNTIYF